The clone carrying this T cell receptor beta chain came up many times. Its specificity is not known. The data were obtained in a study of T cell repertoires in cytomegalovirus infection. About the study: Through public TCR beta signatures, both CMV infection and matching HLA type were indicated.

From the reads, TCRdb called clonotypes with MiXCR, one entry per CDR3 protein. The sample has hundreds of thousands of distinct CDR3 sequences, about 11% seen once. CDR3 length: 15 residues. With 7 bases removed from V and 1 base from J, the gap between germline ends came to 13 bases. Germline assignment: CDR1 SGHTA and CDR2 FQGNSA. Study-wide findings and caveats: Cumulative frequency (of public TCR beta family members) identified carriers of CMV plus the relevant HLA. HLA-C-restricted TCR beta clonotypes specific for CMV led the ex vivo response.

The gene calls are TRBV7-2 and TRBJ2-2; perhaps TRBD2 as D (5 bases). Sequenced: PBMCs. The TCR comes from a human donor in good health (CMV status not recorded). Some clones in this sample may be carry-over from other donors' samples. The CDR3 is CASIDRGRNTGELFF. DNA of the CDR3: TGTGCCAGCATCGACCGAGGGCGGAACACCGGGGAGCTGTTTTTT.